The clone carrying this T cell receptor beta chain was counted once. Seattle patient enrollment occurred during active infection, with longitudinal follow-up thereafter. The data originate from a study of blood T cell repertoires in COVID-19. In the original processing: Reference gene primer amplification yielded estimated nucleated cell counts. TCRdb's table, derived via immunoSEQ multiplex PCR, lists solely in-frame clones and lacks some. The DNA gave D and trimming, while V, J and clone size come from that table. The sample lists roughly 320,000 clones, about 87% occurring once. Sample: peripheral blood. The receptor comes from a woman in her fifties or sixties with COVID-19, enrolled during active disease.

CDR3 in DNA: TGTGCCAGCAGACCTTCGACAGGGAGCCTTGACACTGAAGCTTTCTTT. Amino acid sequence: CASRPSTGSLDTEAFF. The chain combines TRBV6-6 with TRBJ1-1; TRBD1 matches at 7 bases. The V gene's germline CDR1 is MNHNY and CDR2 SVGAGI (reference sequence). V was clipped by 6 bases and J by 3 bases; unmatched bases: 13. The CDR3 loop spans 16 amino acids.